The clone carrying this T cell receptor beta chain was found a few times. Its specificity is unknown. V was shortened by 4 bases and J by 3 bases, with 10 bases between the two germline ends. CDR1 is MNHEY and CDR2 is SVGAGI in the germline V gene. The length of the CDR3 is 13 residues. This record comes from a study of T cell responses to AZD1222 COVID-19 vaccine. Study outcomes and limitations: Distributed over spike, vaccine-associated CD4 TCRs predominated at 160-218 and 743-854. Repertoires were sampled only after the peak T cell response. It should be noted that donors were predominantly white British and more often female, and clonal diversity was possibly underestimated. Just a handful of people given AZD1222 tested seropositive at baseline.

The repertoire was sequenced with immunoSEQ multiplex PCR; TCRdb's copy has only in-frame clones and lacks some. The sample shows 140,000 to 150,000 clones, over 85% of them seen only once. The receptor's source is an adult who received the AZD1222 COVID-19 vaccine. The chain is built from TRBV6-5 and TRBJ2-7; D gene uncertain. The sequences come from peripheral blood, collected 28 days after the second AZD1222 dose. The CDR3, as DNA: TGTGCCAGCAGTTTCGACGGATACTACGAGCAGTACTTC. It encodes CASSFDGYYEQYF.